This T cell receptor beta chain was found in a study of response to subunit inactivated influenza vaccine. The V and J ends lost 5 bases and 2 bases respectively, with 5 bases between them. This CDR3 has 12 amino acids. CDR1 and CDR2 from the germline V gene are SGHTA and FQGNSA. At least ten counts were recorded for this clonotype. TCRdb reprocessed the RT-PCR reads via MiXCR and lists one record per CDR3 protein. Of hundreds of thousands of distinct CDR3 sequences detected, about 11% appear once; the ten largest clones hold approximately 11%. These same data were also listed under a study on T cells expressing NK-cell markers. That publication notes: UMIs were included in TCR beta cDNA generated by 5'RACE template switching.

This TCR came from a man aged 50 to 59 who received an inactivated influenza vaccine. This sequence joins TRBV7-2 and TRBJ2-3; D is uncertain. The specimen was PBMCs from blood, collected on the day of vaccination. The DNA for the CDR3 is TGTGCCAGCAGCCAATACACAGATACGCAGTATTTT. It translates to CASSQYTDTQYF.